Listed here is a single T cell receptor beta chain. This sample was taken from a study of blood T cell repertoires in COVID-19. At the level of the study: COVID-19 samples collected from the United States, Italy and Spain covered acute and convalescent phases. PBMCs, B-cell-depleted T cells, or T cells were the source of the cDNA or gDNA that made up the material.

Authors' data handling: By means of reference gene primer amplification, nucleated cell counts were estimated. Sequencing used immunoSEQ multiplex PCR; TCRdb keeps in-frame clones, though not all of them. V, J and clone size derive from that table, while D and trimming were established from the DNA sequence. The table lists 35,000 to 55,000 clones, 90% to 95% of them singletons. V lost 1 base and J lost 10, with 8 bases in between. The CDR3 is 12 residues long. Germline V gives CDR1 SEHNR, CDR2 FQNEAQ (reference sequence). The sequencing input was peripheral blood. This chain connects TRBV7-9 to TRBJ2-1, with a weak D call TRBD2 (6 bases). The receptor was derived from a human donor in a cohort sampled during active COVID-19. The CDR3 nucleotides read TGTGCCAGCAGCTTAGTTAGCGGCGAGCAGTTCTTC. Its translation: CASSLVSGEQFF.